A selection of T cell receptor beta chains follows, all from one sample in a study of cytomegalovirus exposure and HLA in healthy donors. Profiling relied on immunoSEQ multiplex PCR, and the TCRdb table lists in-frame clones only, not all of them. The sample data list fewer than 200,000 clones. What was sequenced was PBMCs. Receptors originate from a woman aged 55-75 years in good health and CMV-seronegative. Each CDR3 is given with its conserved first and last residue. The D gene is left open where the match is weak.

d_call	j_call	v_call	cdr3_nt	cdr3_aa
TRBD1	TRBJ2-1	TRBV7-9	TGTGCCAGCAGCCCATGGACAGGGAACGATGAGCAGTTCTTC	CASSPWTGNDEQFF
TRBD2	TRBJ2-1	TRBV6-4	TGTGCCAGCAGTATAGCGGGAGACCCCATAAATGAGCAGTTCTTC	CASSIAGDPINEQFF
TRBD1	TRBJ1-2	TRBV7-3	TGTGCCAGCAGCTCTTTCCCAGACAGGGAAGGGGGCCACTACACCTTC	CASSSFPDREGGHYTF
.	TRBJ1-4	TRBV5-1	TGCGCCAGCAGCTCAGGGGAAAGAAGAGAAAAACTGTTTTTT	CASSSGERREKLFF
TRBD2	TRBJ2-1	TRBV9	TGTGCCAGCAGCGGTGAACTAGCGGGAGGTCTAGAGCAGTTCTTC	CASSGELAGGLEQFF
.	TRBJ2-2	TRBV6-1	TGTGCCAGCAGCCTTTACACCGGGGAGCTGTTTTTT	CASSLYTGELFF
TRBD1	TRBJ2-7	TRBV6-6	TGTGCCAGCACCTCGACAGGGACGACCTACGAGCAGTACTTC	CASTSTGTTYEQYF
.	TRBJ1-2	TRBV11-3	TGTGCCAGCAGCTTAGGGCAGGCCACCGGGGACTATGGCTACACCTTC	CASSLGQATGDYGYTF
.	TRBJ1-1	TRBV5-1	TGCGCCAGCAGCTTGGCACCCGGAGTCACTGAAGCTTTCTTT	CASSLAPGVTEAFF
TRBD1	TRBJ1-1	TRBV5-6	TGTGCCAGCAGCAAAAGGGACAGGGGCTTGAACACTGAAGCTTTCTTT	CASSKRDRGLNTEAFF
TRBD1	TRBJ2-3	TRBV5-1	TGCGCCAGCAGCTTCGGGGACAGGGATGGAGATACGCAGTATTTT	CASSFGDRDGDTQYF
TRBD2	TRBJ2-1	TRBV5-1	TGCGCCAGCGGTAGCGGGACAACAAATGAGCAGTTCTTC	CASGSGTTNEQFF
.	TRBJ1-1	TRBV15	TGTGCCACCAGCAGTCTGATGGAGTACGCTGAAGCCTTCTTT	CATSSLMEYAEAFF
.	TRBJ2-6	TRBV19	TGTGCCAGTAGTATGAGAATCGGTAATCCATACTCTGGGGCCAACGTCCTGACTTTC	CASSMRIGNPYSGANVLTF
TRBD2	TRBJ2-1	TRBV5-1	TGCGCCAGCCGGGGAGGGAACTACAATGAGCAGTTCTTC	CASRGGNYNEQFF
TRBD1	TRBJ2-7	TRBV7-7	TGTGCCAGCAGCTTATCGTCCGGGACAGACGAGCAGTACTTC	CASSLSSGTDEQYF
.	TRBJ1-2	TRBV14	TGTGCCAGCAGCCCCGGGACACTAGACTTCTATGGCTACACCTTC	CASSPGTLDFYGYTF
.	TRBJ2-2	TRBV19	TGTGCCAGTAGTCCCCGCGTGTCCGGGGAGCTGTTTTTT	CASSPRVSGELFF
TRBD1	TRBJ2-2	TRBV6-1	TGTGCCAGCAGTGAGGGACAGGTGAACACCGGGGAGCTGTTTTTT	CASSEGQVNTGELFF
TRBD2	TRBJ2-5	TRBV2	TGTGCCAGCAGTGATGGACTAGTCGAGACCCAGTACTTC	CASSDGLVETQYF
TRBD2	TRBJ2-3	TRBV9	TGTGCCAGCAGCTGGGGACTACCCGGGGATACGCAGTATTTT	CASSWGLPGDTQYF
TRBD1	TRBJ1-2	TRBV19	TGTGCCAGCCGCTATGGGCACCCGACAGGGAACTATGGCTACACCTTC	CASRYGHPTGNYGYTF
TRBD2	TRBJ2-7	TRBV6-1	TGTGCCAGCAGTGAGGGGGGTCCGAGCGGGAGAAAGGGTGAGCAGTACTTC	CASSEGGPSGRKGEQYF
.	TRBJ2-4	TRBV30	TGTGCCTGGAGTTCAGAGACAGAGTTAGCCAAAAACATTCAGTACTTC	CAWSSETELAKNIQYF
.	TRBJ2-3	TRBV7-3	TGTGCCAGCAGCTCCCGGGCAGGGTGGACAGATACGCAGTATTTT	CASSSRAGWTDTQYF
TRBD2	TRBJ2-7	TRBV10-3	TGTGCCATCAGTGAGTCGACGGGAGGGTACGAGCAGTACTTC	CAISESTGGYEQYF
TRBD1	TRBJ2-1	TRBV19	TGTGCCAGTAGTATAATTGGGACAGGGCCCAATGAGCAGTTCTTC	CASSIIGTGPNEQFF
TRBD1	TRBJ2-7	TRBV7-3	TGTGCCAGCAGCTGGGGACAGTCCTACGAGCAGTACTTC	CASSWGQSYEQYF
TRBD1	TRBJ1-2	TRBV6-5	TGTGCCAGCACCGCGACAGGGAGTGGCTACACCTTC	CASTATGSGYTF
TRBD1	TRBJ1-5	TRBV11-2	TGTGCCAGCAGCCTTACCGGGACAGAAGAGCCCCAGCATTTT	CASSLTGTEEPQHF
.	TRBJ2-5	TRBV10-3	TGTGCCATCAGTGATTATGGGAGGGAGACCCAGTACTTC	CAISDYGRETQYF
TRBD1	TRBJ2-1	TRBV29-1	TGCAGCGTTGGCCTGCCTCCGGGACAGGGGGTGGGAGAGCAGTTCTTC	CSVGLPPGQGVGEQFF
.	TRBJ1-1	TRBV5-6	TGTGCCAGCAGCACCTCGCGGGGAGGCTTGAAGGCTTTCTTT	CASSTSRGGLKAFF
.	TRBJ1-5	TRBV4-1	TGCGCCAGCAGCCAAGAGGAGTCCCAACATAGGCCCCAGCATTTT	CASSQEESQHRPQHF